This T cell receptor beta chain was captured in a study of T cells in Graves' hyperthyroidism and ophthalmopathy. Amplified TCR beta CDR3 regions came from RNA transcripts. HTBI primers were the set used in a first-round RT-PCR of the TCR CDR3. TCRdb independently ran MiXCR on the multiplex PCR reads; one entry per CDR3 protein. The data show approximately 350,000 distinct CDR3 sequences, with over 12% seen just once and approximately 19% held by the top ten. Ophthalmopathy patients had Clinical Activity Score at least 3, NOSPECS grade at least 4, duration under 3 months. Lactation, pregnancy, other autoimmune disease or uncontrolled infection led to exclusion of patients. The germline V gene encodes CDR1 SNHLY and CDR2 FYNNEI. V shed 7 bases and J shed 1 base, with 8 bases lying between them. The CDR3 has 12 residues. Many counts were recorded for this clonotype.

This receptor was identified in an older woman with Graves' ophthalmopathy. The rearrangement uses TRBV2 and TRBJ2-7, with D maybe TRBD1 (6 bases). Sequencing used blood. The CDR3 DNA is TGTGCCAGCATAGGGGGTTCCTACGAGCAGTACTTC. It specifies CASIGGSYEQYF.